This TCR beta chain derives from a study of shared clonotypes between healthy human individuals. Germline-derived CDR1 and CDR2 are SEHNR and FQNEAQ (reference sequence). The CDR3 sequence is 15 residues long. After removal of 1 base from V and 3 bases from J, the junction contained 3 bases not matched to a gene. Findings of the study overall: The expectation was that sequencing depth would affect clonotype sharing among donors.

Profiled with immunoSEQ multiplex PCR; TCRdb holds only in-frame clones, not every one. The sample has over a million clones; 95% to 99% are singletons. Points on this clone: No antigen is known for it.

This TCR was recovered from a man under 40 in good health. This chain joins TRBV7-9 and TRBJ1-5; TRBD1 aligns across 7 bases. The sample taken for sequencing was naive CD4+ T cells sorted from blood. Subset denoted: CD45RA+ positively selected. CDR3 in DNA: TGTGCCAGCAGCTTAGAGGGGACAGACAATCAGCCCCAGCATTTT. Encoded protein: CASSLEGTDNQPQHF. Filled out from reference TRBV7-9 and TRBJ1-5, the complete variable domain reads DTGVSQNPRHKITKRGQNVTFRCDPISEHNRLYWYRQTLGQGPEFLTYFQNEAQLEKSRLLSDRFSAERPKGSFSTLEIQRTEQGDSAMYLCASSLEGTDNQPQHFGDGTRLSIL.